This T cell receptor (beta chain) is from a study of OX40 agonist ivuxolimab in advanced cancers. About the study as a whole: Ivuxolimab, which targeted the costimulatory receptor OX40 (CD134), was an agonistic, fully human IgG2 monoclonal antibody. Intravenous ivuxolimab was administered to patients every 2 weeks at six dose levels: 0.01, 0.1, 0.3, 1.5, 3 and 10 mg/kg. Of the roughly 51 patients in dose escalation, about 20 had hepatocellular carcinoma, about 15 had melanoma, 9 had renal cell carcinoma and 9 had head and neck cancer. In the dose-escalation cohort, 82.7% of patients were male, and the mean age was roughly 60 years, with a range of 23 to 79. Patients were allowed to have had prior anti-PD-1, anti-PD-L1 or anti-CTLA-4 therapy, and around 37% of the dose-escalation patients had previously received checkpoint inhibitors. Partial responses were achieved by three dose-escalation patients, of whom one had hepatocellular carcinoma and two had cutaneous melanoma. The point of sequencing TCRbeta in the periphery was to test whether ivuxolimab changed TCR sequence diversity and drove clonal T-cell expansion. The paper covers the monotherapy dose-escalation part of the phase I ivuxolimab trial, which included N = 52 patients. Findings and caveats that apply to the study as a whole: The antigen specificity of the peripheral T cells that underwent clonal expansion was not determined. After ivuxolimab, expanded clones were on average more numerous among CD8+ T cells than among CD4+ T cells. Low levels of normalized T-cell clonal expansion were also seen in some patients who did not respond. In the 0.1-3.0 mg/kg groups, partial responders had among the lowest normalized peripheral clonal expansion, particularly in CD8+ T cells. At doses from 0.1 to 3.0 mg/kg, clonal expansion was seen in both CD4+ and CD8+ blood T cells between baseline and week 6.

Genomic DNA was isolated from the sorted cells so that the TCRbeta CDR3 region could be sequenced. The immunoSEQ Assay was used for sequencing of TCRbeta CDR3 regions. Held by TCRdb, this immuneACCESS table contains in-frame sequences only and omits some clones. Under half of the omission traces to an unresolved V gene where checked; the cause of the rest is unknown. The sample table lists 72,000 or so clones, 80% to 85% of them with a count of one. In total, the top ten clones hold 3.5% to 4.5% of the sample. For this clone: The target of this receptor is not known. Base qualities are not provided; no much larger clone lies one nucleotide away.

Patients with autoimmune disease history or receiving systemic immunosuppression were excluded from the trial. Peripheral blood for TCR sequencing was collected from all dose cohorts at baseline, on cycle 4 day 1, and on cycle 7 day 1. Samples were obtained from an open-label, multicenter, first-in-human phase I dose-escalation trial of ivuxolimab. The trial enrolled adults with locally advanced or metastatic head and neck squamous cell, hepatocellular, melanoma or renal cell carcinoma. Before TCR sequencing, CD4+ T cells and CD8+ T cells were sorted from peripheral blood as separate populations. Here the sequenced sample was CD4+ or CD8+ T cells sorted from blood, taken in a trial of the OX40 agonist ivuxolimab. The TCR was taken from an adult with an advanced solid tumor such as melanoma, head and neck, liver or kidney cancer.

CDR3 sequence: CASSPHGQNHVYEQYF. The base sequence is TGTGCCAGCAGCCCCCATGGGCAGAACCACGTCTACGAGCAGTACTTC. The sequence is built from TRBV9 and TRBJ2-7, with the D gene too uncertain to name. The CDR3, cysteine through phenylalanine, is 16 amino acids long. Just the 48-base CDR3 DNA is kept, in frame starting at base 1. From the germline V gene, CDR1 is SGDLS and CDR2 is YYNGEE. V lost 4 bases and J lost 3 bases; the stretch between them is 20 bases long.